The 25 T cell receptor beta chains below all came from one sample that was sequenced in a study of T cells in Graves' hyperthyroidism and ophthalmopathy. RNA transcripts provided the source from which TCR beta CDR3 regions were amplified. An initial round of RT-PCR targeting the TCR CDR3 relied on the HTBI primer set. TCRdb reprocessed the multiplex PCR reads with MiXCR, giving one entry per CDR3 protein. The profile shows about half a million distinct CDR3 sequences, roughly 21% of them singletons. Sample: blood. The receptor source for this set is a man aged 40-50 years with Graves' ophthalmopathy.

This clonotype came up a few times. The V and J genes are TRBV27 and TRBJ1-5; D not resolved. Trimming cost V 5 bases and J 4 bases, with 24 bases left between them. The CDR3 has 18 residues. Germline CDR1 is MNHEY and CDR2 is SMNVEV (reference sequence). CDR3: CASSNSGFYRAFNQPQHF. The CDR3 DNA reads as TGTGCCAGCAGTAACTCGGGTTTTTACCGGGCCTTTAATCAGCCCCAGCATTTT.

The V call is TRBV10-3, the J call TRBJ2-3; D not certain. This CDR3 contains 11 residues. Per the germline V gene, CDR1 is ENHRY and CDR2 is SYGVKD. The V end was cut by 3 bases, the J end by 5 bases, with 3 bases between. This chain's CDR3 is CAISDQDTQYF. CDR3 DNA: TGTGCCATCAGTGATCAAGATACGCAGTATTTT.

This clonotype occurred many times. This sequence joins TRBV5-1 and TRBJ2-1; 7 bases agree with TRBD1. V lost 3 bases and J lost 0; bases outside the gene matches: 3. Germline CDR1 is SGHRS and CDR2 is YFSETQ. CDR3 length: 15 residues. The CDR3 DNA is TGCGCCAGCAGCTCGGACAGGAGCTCCTACAATGAGCAGTTCTTC. Its protein product is CASSSDRSSYNEQFF. Full variable domain (rest looked up from reference TRBV5-1 and TRBJ2-1): KAGVTQTPRYLIKTRGQQVTLSCSPISGHRSVSWYQQTPGQGLQFLFEYFSETQRNKGNFPGRFSGRQFSNSRSEMNVSTLELGDSALYLCASSSDRSSYNEQFFGPGTRLTVL.

This clonotype was found many times. V usage is TRBV7-2 and J usage is TRBJ1-1; D is undetermined. The CDR3 runs to 14 residues. CDR1 SGHTA and CDR2 FQGNSA come from the germline V gene. V dropped 1 base and J dropped 1 base, with 7 bases sitting between them. The CDR3 DNA follows: TGTGCCAGCAGCTTAGATTCCTCGAACACTGAAGCTTTCTTT. Translating gives CASSLDSSNTEAFF.

This clonotype was recorded many times. The genes are TRBV18 and TRBJ2-1; 10 bases are shared with TRBD2. With 2 bases clipped from V and 6 bases from J, the junction kept 4 bases outside the gene matches. CDR3 length equals 15 residues. Per germline, CDR1 KGHSH and CDR2 LQKENI. CDR3 DNA: TGTGCCAGCTCACCAAGCGGGGGGGCATCCAATGAGCAGTTCTTC. This gives the protein CASSPSGGASNEQFF.

This clonotype has at least ten counts. This chain joins TRBV11-2 and TRBJ2-7; a weak D match, TRBD1 (6 bases). V was cut by 1 base and J by 3 bases, with 13 bases left in between. Germline assignment: CDR1 SGHAT and CDR2 FQNNGV. The CDR3 contains 15 residues. The CDR3 nucleotides read TGTGCCAGCAGCTTAGGGGCCGGGACACTCTACGAGCAGTACTTC. As protein: CASSLGAGTLYEQYF.

A remark on this clonotype: A single base separates this from a much larger clone, so it may be a read error. J is TRBJ2-3 and V is TRBV6-2 or TRBV6-3, with TRBD1 as a possible D gene (5 bases). Trimming stripped 8 bases from V and 3 bases from J, with 18 bases between. The CDR3 runs 15 residues. The germline CDR1 and CDR2 sequences are MNHEY and SVGEGT. Here the CDR3 reads CASGVPVHRTDTQYF. CDR3 nucleotides: TGTGCCAGCGGTGTTCCGGTCCACAGGACAGATACGCAGTATTTT.

This clonotype came up many times. The chain couples TRBV12-3 or TRBV12-4 to TRBJ1-4, with D perhaps TRBD1 (6 bases). The V end was cut by 5 bases, the J end by 8 bases, with 21 bases between. This CDR3 region has 16 residues. The CDR3 loop reads CASSTTGRGVREKLFF. In DNA form, the CDR3 reads TGTGCCAGCAGTACTACAGGGAGAGGAGTTCGCGAAAAACTGTTTTTT.

This clonotype occurred many times. The chain uses TRBV11-2 and TRBJ2-3, with a possible D match to TRBD1 (6 bases). This CDR3 has 13 residues. V lost 3 bases and J 6 bases, leaving 10 bases between the germline ends. Germline CDR1 is SGHAT and CDR2 is FQNNGV. The CDR3 region is CASSFGGSDTQYF. CDR3 DNA: TGTGCCAGCAGCTTTGGGGGCTCGGATACGCAGTATTTT.

This clonotype was seen ten or more times. The chain couples TRBV28 to TRBJ2-1; D is unresolved. Looked up from germline, CDR1 is MDHEN and CDR2 is SYDVKM. The CDR3 extends over 14 amino acids. V lost 4 bases and J lost 6, with 13 bases in between. The CDR3 loop is CASSSVNGRNEQFF. The CDR3 DNA reads as TGTGCCAGCAGTTCGGTCAACGGGCGCAATGAGCAGTTCTTC.

This clonotype occurred a few times. V is TRBV6-1 and J is TRBJ2-2, with 9 bases matching TRBD1. Germline V gives CDR1 MNHNS, CDR2 SASEGT. J lost 6 bases, V lost 9 bases, and 8 bases had no gene match. CDR3 length: 14 residues. CDR3 DNA: TGTGCCAGTCTCGGACAGGGGAGGGCCGGGGAGCTGTTTTTT. Translating it yields CASLGQGRAGELFF.

This clonotype was seen at least ten times. J is TRBJ2-5 and V is TRBV3-1; D may be TRBD1 (6 bases). The CDR3 totals 13 residues. The V and J ends lost 7 bases and 1 base respectively, with 10 bases between them. From germline, CDR1 is LGHDT and CDR2 YNNKEL (reference sequence). The CDR3 sequence: CASTTGTQETQYF. As DNA, the CDR3 is TGTGCCAGCACCACAGGGACCCAAGAGACCCAGTACTTC.

Regarding this clonotype: This could be a read error, since a much larger clone is one nucleotide away. CDR3 loop: CASTPDRAKETQYF. The CDR3 DNA sequence: TGTGCCAGCACCCCGGACAGGGCTAAAGAGACCCAGTACTTC. The chain links TRBV2 to TRBJ2-5; 8 nucleotides line up with TRBD1. Germline CDR1 is SNHLY and CDR2 is FYNNEI. The CDR3 loop spans 14 amino acids. V lost 7 bases to trimming and J lost 3 bases; unmatched junction nucleotides: 7.

This clonotype was recorded at least ten times. The chain combines TRBV3-1 with TRBJ2-7; perhaps TRBD2 as D (6 bases). The V gene's germline CDR1 is LGHDT and CDR2 YNNKEL (reference sequence). V was shortened by 5 bases and J by 5 bases, with 16 bases between the two germline ends. The CDR3 covers 14 residues. The CDR3 reads CASSSLAGRHEQYF. The CDR3 DNA is TGTGCCAGCAGCTCTCTGGCGGGACGACACGAGCAGTACTTC.

This clonotype has ten or more counts. This chain connects TRBV30 to TRBJ1-3; D gene uncertain. The germline V gene encodes CDR1 GTSNPN and CDR2 SVGIG (reference sequence). The CDR3 runs to 12 residues. Trimming cost V 3 bases and J 2 bases, with 5 bases left between them. CDR3 nucleotides: TGTGCCTGGAGGCATCCTGGAAACACCATATATTTT. It is translated as CAWRHPGNTIYF.

The V gene is TRBV5-5, the J gene TRBJ1-5, with D possibly being TRBD1 (5 bases). CDR3 length equals 15 residues. Germline-derived CDR1 and CDR2 are SGHKS and YYEKEE (reference sequence). With 0 bases removed from V and 3 bases from J, the gap between germline ends came to 10 bases. The CDR3 DNA follows: TGTGCCAGCAGCTTGGTGTCAGGGAACAATCAGCCCCAGCATTTT. This encodes CASSLVSGNNQPQHF.

This clonotype was seen a handful of times. The V call is TRBV12-3 or TRBV12-4, the J call TRBJ2-1; D call uncertain. V gave up 7 bases and J gave up 8 bases, with 21 bases separating them. CDR3 size: 15 residues. The CDR3 DNA sequence: TGTGCCAGCACCCCCGTGCCCCCCCGTATCGATGAGCAGTTCTTC. This translates into CASTPVPPRIDEQFF.

This clonotype has ten or more counts. The chain combines TRBV7-2 with TRBJ1-2; 12 bases fit TRBD1. The CDR3 spans 16 residues. The ends lost 5 bases at V and 8 bases at J; junction bases unmatched: 12. Germline assignment: CDR1 SGHTA and CDR2 FQGNSA. In DNA, the CDR3 is TGTGCCAGCAGCCTCGGGACAGGGGGCGTAGGTTGGGGCTACACCTTC. It yields the protein CASSLGTGGVGWGYTF.

A few counts support this clonotype. This chain joins TRBV30 and TRBJ2-2; TRBD1 matches at 9 bases. Germline CDR1 reads GTSNPN; CDR2 reads SVGIG (reference sequence). This CDR3 has 14 amino acids. Losses at the gene ends were 3 bases for V and 5 bases for J; bases not matched to a gene: 4. CDR3 protein: CAWRGTGRTGELFF. DNA for the CDR3: TGTGCCTGGAGAGGGACAGGGAGGACCGGGGAGCTGTTTTTT. The full variable domain, with the rest looked up from reference TRBV30 and TRBJ2-2, is SQTIHQWPATLVQPVGSPLSLECTVEGTSNPNLYWYRQAAGRGLQLLFYSVGIGQISSEVPQNLSASRPQDRQFILSSKKLLLSDSGFYLCAWRGTGRTGELFFGEGSRLTVL.

This rearrangement joins TRBV5-8 to TRBJ2-1; D is unclear. The germline gives CDR1 SGHTS, CDR2 YDEGEE. V dropped 3 bases and J dropped 11 bases, with 9 bases sitting between them. CDR3 size: 11 residues. As DNA, the CDR3 is TGTGCCAGCAGCTGGGCCACCCAGCAGTTCTTC. Translation: CASSWATQQFF. Filled out from reference TRBV5-8 and TRBJ2-1, the complete variable domain reads EAGVTQSPTHLIKTRGQQATLRCSPISGHTSVYWYQQALGLGLQFLLWYDEGEERNRGNFPPRFSGRQFPNYSSELNVNALELEDSALYLCASSWATQQFFGPGTRLTVL.

This clonotype was seen a few times. V is TRBV5-6 and J is TRBJ2-5; possibly TRBD2 for D (5 bases). Trimming took 4 bases from V and 5 from J, leaving 18 bases between them. There are 15 residues in the CDR3. Germline V lookup: CDR1 SGHDT, CDR2 YYEEEE. CDR3 loop: CASSPRRGPGETQYF. The DNA for the CDR3 is TGTGCCAGCAGCCCTCGGCGCGGGCCTGGTGAGACCCAGTACTTC.

This clonotype was seen a few times. The chain couples TRBV5-1 to TRBJ2-6; tentatively, D is TRBD1 (5 bases). Germline assignment: CDR1 SGHRS and CDR2 YFSETQ. V lost 4 bases to trimming and J lost 0 bases, with 14 bases between them. The CDR3 totals 17 residues. The CDR3 sequence is CASSQGHRNSGANVLTF. The CDR3 nucleotides are TGCGCCAGCAGCCAAGGACACAGGAACTCTGGGGCCAACGTCCTGACTTTC.

This chain links TRBV20-1 with TRBJ2-1, with TRBD2 identical over 7 bases. This CDR3 has 13 amino acids. Germline CDR1 DFQATT, CDR2 SNEGSKA (reference sequence). Germline trimming cut 6 bases from V and 4 bases from J; bases unmatched to any gene: 6. The CDR3 sequence is CSADPSGYNEQFF. Written as DNA, the CDR3 is TGCAGTGCGGATCCTAGCGGTTACAATGAGCAGTTCTTC.

This clonotype has ten or more counts. V is TRBV12-3 or TRBV12-4 and J is TRBJ1-5; D is undetermined. The CDR3 covers 16 residues. Between the trimmed V and J ends, which lost 2 bases and 6 bases, there was a span of 17 bases. CDR3 protein: CASSLRFRGFGQPQHF. DNA of the CDR3: TGTGCCAGCAGTTTAAGGTTTCGAGGGTTCGGTCAGCCCCAGCATTTT.

This clonotype showed up just a few times. The CDR3 sequence is CASSLIGFGDTQYF. The DNA of the CDR3 is TGTGCCAGCAGCTTAATAGGATTTGGGGATACGCAGTATTTT. The chain couples TRBV7-3 to TRBJ2-3; D is unresolved. This CDR3 comprises 14 residues. Germline V gene data show CDR1 as SGHTA and CDR2 as FQGTGA. Trimming pared 1 base from V and 6 bases from J, leaving 11 bases between.